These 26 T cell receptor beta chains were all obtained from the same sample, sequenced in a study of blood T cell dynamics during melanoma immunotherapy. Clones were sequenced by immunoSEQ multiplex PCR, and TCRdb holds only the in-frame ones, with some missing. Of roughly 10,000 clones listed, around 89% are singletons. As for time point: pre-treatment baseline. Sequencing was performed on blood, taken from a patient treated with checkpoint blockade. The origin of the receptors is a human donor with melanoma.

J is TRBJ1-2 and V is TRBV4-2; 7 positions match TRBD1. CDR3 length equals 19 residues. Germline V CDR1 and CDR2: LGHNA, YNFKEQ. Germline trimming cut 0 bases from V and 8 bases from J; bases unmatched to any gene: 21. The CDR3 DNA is TGTGCCAGCAGCCAAGATCGTCCCACTGGTGGTGACAGGGTTTACGGCTACACCTTC. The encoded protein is CASSQDRPTGGDRVYGYTF.

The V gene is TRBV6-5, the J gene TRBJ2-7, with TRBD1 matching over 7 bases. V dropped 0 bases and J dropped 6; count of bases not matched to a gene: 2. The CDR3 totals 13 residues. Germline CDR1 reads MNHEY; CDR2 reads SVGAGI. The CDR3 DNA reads TGTGCCAGCAGTTACTCGACAGGGATCGAGCAGTACTTC. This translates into CASSYSTGIEQYF.

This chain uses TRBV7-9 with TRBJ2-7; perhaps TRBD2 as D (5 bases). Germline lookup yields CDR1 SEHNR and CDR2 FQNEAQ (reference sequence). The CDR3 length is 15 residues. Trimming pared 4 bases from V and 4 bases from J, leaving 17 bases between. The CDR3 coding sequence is TGTGCCAGCAGCTCCCGATCAGGAGGAGGATACGAGCAGTACTTC. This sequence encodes CASSSRSGGGYEQYF.

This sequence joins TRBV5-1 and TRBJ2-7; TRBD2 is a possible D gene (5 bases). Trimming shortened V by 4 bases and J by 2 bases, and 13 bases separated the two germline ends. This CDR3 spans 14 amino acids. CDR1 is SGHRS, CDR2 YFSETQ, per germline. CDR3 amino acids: CASSPGTQTYEQYF. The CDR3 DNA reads TGCGCCAGCAGCCCGGGAACGCAGACCTACGAGCAGTACTTC.

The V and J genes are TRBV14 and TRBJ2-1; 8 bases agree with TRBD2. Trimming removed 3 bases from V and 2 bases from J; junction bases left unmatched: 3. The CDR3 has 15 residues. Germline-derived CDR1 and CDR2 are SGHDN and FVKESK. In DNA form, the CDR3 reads TGTGCCAGCAGCCACGGCGGGAGGCCCTACAATGAGCAGTTCTTC. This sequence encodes CASSHGGRPYNEQFF.

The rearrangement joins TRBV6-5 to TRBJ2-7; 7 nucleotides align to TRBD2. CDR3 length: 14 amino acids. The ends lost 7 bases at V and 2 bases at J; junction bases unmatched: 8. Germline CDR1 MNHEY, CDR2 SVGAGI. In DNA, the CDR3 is TGTGCCAGCAAAAAAGCGGGAACCACCTACGAGCAGTACTTC. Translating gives CASKKAGTTYEQYF.

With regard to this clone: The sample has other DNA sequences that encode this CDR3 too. DNA of the CDR3: TGCGCCAGCAGCCATCAGCCAGGAAACACTGAAGCTTTCTTT. Translation: CASSHQPGNTEAFF. The gene calls are TRBV4-3 and TRBJ1-1; unclear D gene. Trimming took off 3 bases at V and 2 bases at J, with 10 bases between the two ends. Germline lookup yields CDR1 LGHNA and CDR2 YSLEER. The length of the CDR3 is 14 residues.

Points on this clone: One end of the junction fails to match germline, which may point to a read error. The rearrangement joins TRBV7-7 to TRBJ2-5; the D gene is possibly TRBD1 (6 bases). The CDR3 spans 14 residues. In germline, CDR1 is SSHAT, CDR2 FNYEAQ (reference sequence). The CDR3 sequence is CASSTTTGDETQYF. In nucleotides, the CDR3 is TGTGCTAGCAGCACCACGACAGGTGATGAGACCCAGTACTTC.

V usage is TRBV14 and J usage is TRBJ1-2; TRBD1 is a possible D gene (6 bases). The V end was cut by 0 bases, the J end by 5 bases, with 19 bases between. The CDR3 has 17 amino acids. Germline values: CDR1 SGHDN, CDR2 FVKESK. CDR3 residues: CASSQEGRGQPWYGYTF. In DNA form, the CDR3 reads TGTGCCAGCAGCCAAGAGGGTAGAGGACAGCCATGGTATGGCTACACCTTC.

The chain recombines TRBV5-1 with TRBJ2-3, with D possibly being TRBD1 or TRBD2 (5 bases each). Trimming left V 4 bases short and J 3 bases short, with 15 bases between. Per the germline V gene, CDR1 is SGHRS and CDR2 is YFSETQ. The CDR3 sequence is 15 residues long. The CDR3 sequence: CASSPRQGRTDTQYF. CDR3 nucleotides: TGCGCCAGCAGCCCGAGGCAGGGACGGACAGATACGCAGTATTTT.

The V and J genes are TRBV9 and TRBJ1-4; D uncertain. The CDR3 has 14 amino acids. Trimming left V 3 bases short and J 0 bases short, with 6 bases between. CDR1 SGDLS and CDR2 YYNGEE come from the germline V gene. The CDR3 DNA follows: TGTGCCAGCAGCGCTACCGCAACTAATGAAAAACTGTTTTTT. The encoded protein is CASSATATNEKLFF.

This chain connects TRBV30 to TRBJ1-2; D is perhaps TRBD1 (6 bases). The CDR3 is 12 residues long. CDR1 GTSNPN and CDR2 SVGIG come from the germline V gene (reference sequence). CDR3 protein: CLNRALNYGYTF. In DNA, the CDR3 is TGTCTTAACAGGGCCCTTAACTATGGCTACACCTTC.

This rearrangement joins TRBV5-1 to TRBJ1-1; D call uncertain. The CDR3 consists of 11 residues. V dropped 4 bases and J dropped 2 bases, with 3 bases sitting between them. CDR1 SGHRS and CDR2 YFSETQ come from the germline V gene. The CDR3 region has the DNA TGCGCCAGCAGCGCCAACACTGAAGCTTTCTTT. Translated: CASSANTEAFF.

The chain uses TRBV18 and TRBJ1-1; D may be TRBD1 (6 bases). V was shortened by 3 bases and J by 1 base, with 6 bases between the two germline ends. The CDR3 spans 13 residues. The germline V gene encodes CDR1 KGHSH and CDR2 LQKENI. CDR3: CASSPGQNTEAFF. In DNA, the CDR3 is TGTGCCAGCTCACCGGGACAGAACACTGAAGCTTTCTTT.

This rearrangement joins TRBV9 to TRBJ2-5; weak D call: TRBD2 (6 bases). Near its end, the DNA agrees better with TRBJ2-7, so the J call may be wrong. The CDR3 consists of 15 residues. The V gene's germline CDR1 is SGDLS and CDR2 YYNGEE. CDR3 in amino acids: CASSDGGASSYEQYF. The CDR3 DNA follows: TGTGCCAGCAGTGACGGGGGAGCTTCCTCCTACGAGCAGTACTTC.

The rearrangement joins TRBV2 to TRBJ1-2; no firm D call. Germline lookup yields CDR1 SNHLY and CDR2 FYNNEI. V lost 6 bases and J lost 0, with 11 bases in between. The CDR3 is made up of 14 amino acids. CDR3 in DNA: TGTGCCAGCAGAGAAATTGGAGCTAACTATGGCTACACCTTC. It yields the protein CASREIGANYGYTF.

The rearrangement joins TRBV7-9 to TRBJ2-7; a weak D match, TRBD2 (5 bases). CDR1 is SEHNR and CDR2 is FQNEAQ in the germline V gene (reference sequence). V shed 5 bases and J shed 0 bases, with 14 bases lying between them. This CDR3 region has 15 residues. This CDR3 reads CASSTPDGGSYEQYF. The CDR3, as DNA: TGTGCCAGCAGCACCCCGGACGGAGGCTCCTACGAGCAGTACTTC.

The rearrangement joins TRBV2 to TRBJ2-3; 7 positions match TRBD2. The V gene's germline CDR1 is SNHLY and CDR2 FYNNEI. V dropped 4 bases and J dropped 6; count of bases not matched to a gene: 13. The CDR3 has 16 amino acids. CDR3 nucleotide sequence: TGTGCCAGCAGTGCCCGGCGGGGAGGGCCGGGGGATACGCAGTATTTT. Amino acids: CASSARRGGPGDTQYF.

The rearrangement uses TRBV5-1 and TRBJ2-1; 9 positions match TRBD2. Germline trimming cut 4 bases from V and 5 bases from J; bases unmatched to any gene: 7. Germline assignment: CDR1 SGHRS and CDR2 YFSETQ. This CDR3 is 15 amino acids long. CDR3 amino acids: CASSTGTSPNNEQFF. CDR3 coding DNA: TGCGCCAGCAGCACCGGGACTAGCCCTAACAATGAGCAGTTCTTC.

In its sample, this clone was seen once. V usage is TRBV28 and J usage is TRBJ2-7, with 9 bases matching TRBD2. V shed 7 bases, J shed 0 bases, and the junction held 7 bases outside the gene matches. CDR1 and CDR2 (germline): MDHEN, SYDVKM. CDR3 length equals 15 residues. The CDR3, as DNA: TGTGCCAGCAAGCGGTCTAGCGGGAACTCCTACGAGCAGTACTTC. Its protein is CASKRSSGNSYEQYF.

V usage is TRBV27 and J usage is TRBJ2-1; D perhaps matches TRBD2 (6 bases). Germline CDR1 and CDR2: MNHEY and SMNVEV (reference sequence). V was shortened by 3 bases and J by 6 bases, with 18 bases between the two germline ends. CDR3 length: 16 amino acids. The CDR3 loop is CASSLALAGPVNEQFF. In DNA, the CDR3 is TGTGCCAGCAGTTTGGCCCTGGCGGGACCCGTCAATGAGCAGTTCTTC.

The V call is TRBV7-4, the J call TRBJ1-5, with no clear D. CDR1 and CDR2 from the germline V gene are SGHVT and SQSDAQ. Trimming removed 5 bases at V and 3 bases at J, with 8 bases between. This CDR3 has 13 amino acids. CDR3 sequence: CASSPTTNQPQHF. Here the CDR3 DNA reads TGTGCCAGCAGCCCTACGACCAATCAGCCCCAGCATTTT.

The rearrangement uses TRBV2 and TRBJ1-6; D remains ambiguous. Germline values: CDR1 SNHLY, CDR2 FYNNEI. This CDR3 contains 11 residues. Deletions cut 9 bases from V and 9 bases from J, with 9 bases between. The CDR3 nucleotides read TGTGCCAGTCACAGCGGTTCACCCCTCCACTTT. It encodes CASHSGSPLHF.

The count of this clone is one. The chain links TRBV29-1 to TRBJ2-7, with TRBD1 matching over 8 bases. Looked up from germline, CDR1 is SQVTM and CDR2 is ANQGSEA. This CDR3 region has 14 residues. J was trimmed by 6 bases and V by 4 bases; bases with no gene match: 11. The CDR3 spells CSVVGRGQTSEQYF. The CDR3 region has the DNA TGCAGCGTTGTCGGCAGGGGGCAAACTAGCGAGCAGTACTTC.

The CDR3 bases are TGCGCCAGCAGCAAGGGACGGAAAGAGACCCAGTACTTC. It codes for CASSKGRKETQYF. The chain links TRBV5-1 to TRBJ2-5; D is possibly TRBD1 or TRBD2 (5 bases each). CDR1 SGHRS and CDR2 YFSETQ come from the germline V gene. The germline V and J ends were trimmed by 4 bases and 3 bases, with 10 bases remaining between them. This CDR3 has 13 residues.

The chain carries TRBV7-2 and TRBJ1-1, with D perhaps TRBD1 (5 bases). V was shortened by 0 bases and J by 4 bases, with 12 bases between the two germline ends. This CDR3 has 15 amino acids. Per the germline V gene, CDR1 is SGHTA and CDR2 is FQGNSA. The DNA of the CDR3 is TGTGCCAGCAGCTTAGCGCGAGGGGACGGCACTGAAGCTTTCTTT. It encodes CASSLARGDGTEAFF. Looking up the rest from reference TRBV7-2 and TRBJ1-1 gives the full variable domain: GAGVSQSPSNKVTEKGKDVELRCDPISGHTALYWYRQSLGQGLEFLIYFQGNSAPDKSGLPSDRFSAERTGGSVSTLTIQRTQQEDSAVYLCASSLARGDGTEAFFGQGTRLTVV.